This section outlines one T cell receptor (beta chain) sequence together with its context. Its antigen is not identified. V lost 6 bases and J lost 7, with 10 bases in between. Germline CDR1 and CDR2: DFQATT and SNEGSKA (reference sequence). This CDR3 has 11 residues. These data are taken from a study of neurological immune-mediated disorders. TCRdb re-called the 5' RACE reads through MiXCR, storing one row per CDR3 protein. The sample includes more than 35,000 distinct CDR3 sequences, roughly 3.2% of them seen just once. Study-wide results and caveats: No CDR3 amino acid sequences recurred among expanded clones across subjects, suggesting private repertoires in all groups.

This TCR was recovered from a woman aged 45-65 years with multiple sclerosis. The chain is built from TRBV20-1 and TRBJ2-1, with a possible D match to TRBD2 (5 bases). The material sequenced was PBMCs. CDR3 region: CSALQRNEQFF. CDR3 DNA: TGCAGTGCCCTTCAGCGGAATGAGCAGTTCTTC.